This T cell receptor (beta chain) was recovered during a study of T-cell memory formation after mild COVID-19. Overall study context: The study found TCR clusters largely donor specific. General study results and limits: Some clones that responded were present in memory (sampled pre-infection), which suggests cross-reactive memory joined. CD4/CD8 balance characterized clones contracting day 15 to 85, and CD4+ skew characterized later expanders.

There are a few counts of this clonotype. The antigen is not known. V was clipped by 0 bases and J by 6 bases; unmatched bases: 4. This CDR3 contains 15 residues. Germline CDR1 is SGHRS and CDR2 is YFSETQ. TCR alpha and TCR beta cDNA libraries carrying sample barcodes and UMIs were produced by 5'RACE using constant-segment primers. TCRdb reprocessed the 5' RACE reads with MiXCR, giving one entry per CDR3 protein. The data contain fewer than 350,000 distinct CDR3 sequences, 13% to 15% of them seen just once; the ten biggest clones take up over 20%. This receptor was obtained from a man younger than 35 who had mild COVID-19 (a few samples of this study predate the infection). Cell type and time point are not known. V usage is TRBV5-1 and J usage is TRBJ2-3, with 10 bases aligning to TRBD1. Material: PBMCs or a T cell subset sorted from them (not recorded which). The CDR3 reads CASSLGTGGRDTQYF. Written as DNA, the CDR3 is TGCGCCAGCAGCTTGGGGACAGGGGGACGGGATACGCAGTATTTT.